The table lists the clone carrying this T cell receptor (beta chain) with a few counts. The antigen is undetermined. The CDR3 runs to 12 residues. Germline V gene lookup returns CDR1 MNHEY and CDR2 SMNVEV (reference sequence). The ends lost 7 bases at V and 2 bases at J; junction bases unmatched: 2. This sample is drawn from a study of identical twins. Regarding the study as a whole: Alpha sequences that were out-of-frame and twin-shared showed an excess of low generation probability.

After template switching added a universal primer site, the resulting cDNA carried unique molecular identifiers. MiXCR, run by TCRdb on the 5' RACE reads, gives a single entry per CDR3 protein. The table shows more than 400,000 distinct CDR3 sequences, with 15% occurring only once. These data were also reused for a study on yellow fever vaccine responses in identical twins.

The TCR sequence derives from a woman aged 18-35 years in good health. Sequencing was carried out using CD4+ T cells sorted from blood. V is TRBV27 and J is TRBJ2-7; 7 bases match TRBD1. The CDR3, as DNA: TGTGCCAGCAAGACAGGGACCTACGAGCAGTACTTC. Its translation: CASKTGTYEQYF.